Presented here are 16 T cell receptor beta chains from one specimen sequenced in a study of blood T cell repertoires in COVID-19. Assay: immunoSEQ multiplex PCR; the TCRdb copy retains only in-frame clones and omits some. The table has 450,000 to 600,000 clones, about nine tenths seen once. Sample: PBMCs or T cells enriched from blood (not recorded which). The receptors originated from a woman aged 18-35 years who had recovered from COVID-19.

This CDR3 reads CASSQTLRQILGRGYTF. The DNA for the CDR3 is TGTGCCAGCAGCCAGACATTAAGACAGATACTCGGTAGGGGCTACACCTTC. The chain employs TRBV3-1 (or the pseudogene TRBV3-2) and TRBJ1-2; a possible D gene is TRBD1 (5 bases). This CDR3 is built from 17 residues. V was shortened by 3 bases and J by 8 bases, with 25 bases between the two germline ends. CDR1 is LGHDT and CDR2 is YNNKEL in the germline V gene (reference sequence).

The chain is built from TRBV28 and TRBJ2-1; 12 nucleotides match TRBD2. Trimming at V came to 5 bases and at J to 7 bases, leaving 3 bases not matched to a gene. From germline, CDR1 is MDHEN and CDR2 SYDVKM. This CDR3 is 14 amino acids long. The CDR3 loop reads CASSLAGGPNEQFF. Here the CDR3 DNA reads TGTGCCAGCAGTCTAGCGGGGGGGCCAAATGAGCAGTTCTTC.

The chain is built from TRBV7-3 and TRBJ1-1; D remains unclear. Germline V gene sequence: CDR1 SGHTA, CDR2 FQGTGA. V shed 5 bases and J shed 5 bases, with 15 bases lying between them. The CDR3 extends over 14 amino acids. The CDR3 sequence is CASSPPGSGTEAFF. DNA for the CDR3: TGTGCCAGCAGCCCCCCGGGGTCGGGTACTGAAGCTTTCTTT.

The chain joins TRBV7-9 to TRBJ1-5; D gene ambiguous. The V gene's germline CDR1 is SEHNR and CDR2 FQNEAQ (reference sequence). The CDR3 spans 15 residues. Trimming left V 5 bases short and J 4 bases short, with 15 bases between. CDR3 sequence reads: CASSDIEVENQPQHF. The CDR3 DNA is TGTGCCAGCAGCGACATCGAAGTCGAAAATCAGCCCCAGCATTTT.

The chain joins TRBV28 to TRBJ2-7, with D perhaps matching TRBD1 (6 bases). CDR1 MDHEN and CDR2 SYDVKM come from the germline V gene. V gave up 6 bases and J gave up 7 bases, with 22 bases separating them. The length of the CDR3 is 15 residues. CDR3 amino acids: CASRVSGQGIKEQYF. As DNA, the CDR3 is TGTGCCAGCAGGGTTTCGGGTCAGGGGATTAAAGAGCAGTACTTC.

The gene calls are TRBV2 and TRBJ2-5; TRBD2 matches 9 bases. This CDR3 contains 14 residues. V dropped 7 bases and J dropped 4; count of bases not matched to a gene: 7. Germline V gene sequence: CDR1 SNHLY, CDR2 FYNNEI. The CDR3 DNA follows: TGTGCCAGCATCCCGGGACTAGCACGAGAGACCCAGTACTTC. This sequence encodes CASIPGLARETQYF.

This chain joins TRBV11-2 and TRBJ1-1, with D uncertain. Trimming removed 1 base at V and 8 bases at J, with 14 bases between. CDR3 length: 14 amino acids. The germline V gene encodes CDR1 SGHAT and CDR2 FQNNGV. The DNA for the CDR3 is TGTGCCAGCAGCTTAGGGCAGAGTACGGAGGAAGCTTTCTTT. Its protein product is CASSLGQSTEEAFF.

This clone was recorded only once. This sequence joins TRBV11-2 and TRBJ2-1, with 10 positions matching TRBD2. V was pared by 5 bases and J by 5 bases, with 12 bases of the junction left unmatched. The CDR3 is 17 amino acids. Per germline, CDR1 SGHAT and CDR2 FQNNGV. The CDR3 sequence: CASSPHPGLARHNEQFF. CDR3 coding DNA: TGTGCCAGCAGCCCGCACCCGGGACTAGCGCGTCACAATGAGCAGTTCTTC.

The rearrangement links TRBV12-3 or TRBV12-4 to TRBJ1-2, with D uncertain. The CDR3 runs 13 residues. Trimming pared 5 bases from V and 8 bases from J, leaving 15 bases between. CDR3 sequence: CASSGSRVEGYTF. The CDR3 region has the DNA TGTGCCAGCAGTGGTAGTCGGGTTGAAGGCTACACCTTC.

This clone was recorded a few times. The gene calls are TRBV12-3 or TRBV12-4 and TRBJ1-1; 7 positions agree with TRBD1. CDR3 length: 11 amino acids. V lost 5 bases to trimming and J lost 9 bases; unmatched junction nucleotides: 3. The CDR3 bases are TGTGCCAGCAGTCGGGACAGCCAAGCTTTCTTT. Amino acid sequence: CASSRDSQAFF.

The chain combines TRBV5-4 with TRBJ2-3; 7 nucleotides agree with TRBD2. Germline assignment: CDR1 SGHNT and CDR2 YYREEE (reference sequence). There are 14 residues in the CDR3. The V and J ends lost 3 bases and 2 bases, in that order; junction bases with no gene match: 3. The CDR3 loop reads CASSSTSDTDTQYF. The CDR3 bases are TGTGCCAGCAGCTCTACTAGCGACACAGATACGCAGTATTTT.

The DNA of the CDR3 is TGTGCCAGCAGGCCGGGACAAATCTACGAGCAGTACTTC. Translation: CASRPGQIYEQYF. This rearrangement joins TRBV27 to TRBJ2-7; maybe TRBD1 (6 bases). Germline V gene sequence: CDR1 MNHEY, CDR2 SMNVEV (reference sequence). Trimming removed 6 bases at V and 3 bases at J, with 12 bases between. The CDR3 extends over 13 amino acids.

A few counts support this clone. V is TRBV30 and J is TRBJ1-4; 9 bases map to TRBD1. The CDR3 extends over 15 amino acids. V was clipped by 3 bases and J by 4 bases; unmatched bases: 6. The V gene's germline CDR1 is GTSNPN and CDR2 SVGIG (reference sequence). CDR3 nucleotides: TGTGCCTGGAGCGTACGGACAGGGGATAATGAAAAACTGTTTTTT. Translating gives CAWSVRTGDNEKLFF. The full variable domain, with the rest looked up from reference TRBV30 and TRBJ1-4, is SQTIHQWPATLVQPVGSPLSLECTVEGTSNPNLYWYRQAAGRGLQLLFYSVGIGQISSEVPQNLSASRPQDRQFILSSKKLLLSDSGFYLCAWSVRTGDNEKLFFGSGTQLSVL.

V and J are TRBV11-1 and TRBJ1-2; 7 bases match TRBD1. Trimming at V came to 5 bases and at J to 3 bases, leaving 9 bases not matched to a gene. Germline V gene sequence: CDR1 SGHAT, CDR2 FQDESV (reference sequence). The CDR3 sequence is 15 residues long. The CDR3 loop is CASSNNRGSHYGYTF. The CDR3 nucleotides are TGTGCCAGCAGCAATAACAGGGGTAGCCACTATGGCTACACCTTC.

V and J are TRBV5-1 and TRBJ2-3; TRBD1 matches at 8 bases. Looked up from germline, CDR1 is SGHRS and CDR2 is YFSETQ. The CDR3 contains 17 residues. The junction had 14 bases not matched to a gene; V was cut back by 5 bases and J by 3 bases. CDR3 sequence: CASSISGQGYLTDTQYF. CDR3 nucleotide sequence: TGCGCCAGCAGTATCTCCGGACAGGGCTATTTGACAGATACGCAGTATTTT.

The CDR3 DNA sequence: TGTGCCAGCAGCTTGGAGGAGAGCTACACCTTC. Its translation: CASSLEESYTF. This chain links TRBV13 with TRBJ1-2; D unclear. CDR1 and CDR2 from the germline V gene are PRHDT and FYEKMQ (reference sequence). The CDR3 has 11 residues. With 3 bases removed from V and 9 bases from J, the gap between germline ends came to 8 bases.